These 11 T cell receptor beta chains originate from one sample sequenced in a study of OX40 agonist ivuxolimab in advanced cancers. Sequencing used immunoSEQ multiplex PCR; TCRdb keeps in-frame clones, though not all of them. The data contain tens of thousands of clones, around nine tenths of them seen just once; the ten biggest clones take up approximately 0.71%. This specimen consisted of CD4+ or CD8+ T cells sorted from blood, obtained in a trial of the OX40 agonist ivuxolimab. The receptor source for this set is an adult with an advanced solid tumor such as melanoma, head and neck, liver or kidney cancer.

The rearrangement joins TRBV7-9 to TRBJ1-2, with TRBD1 matching 8 bases. Per germline, CDR1 SEHNR and CDR2 FQNEAQ (reference sequence). V was clipped by 5 bases and J by 6 bases; unmatched bases: 11. This CDR3 is built from 15 residues. The CDR3 here is CASSALIGQGHGYTF. The CDR3 coding sequence is TGTGCCAGCAGCGCACTAATCGGACAGGGCCATGGCTACACCTTC.

The J gene is TRBJ2-5, the V gene TRBV5-1, with TRBD1 identical over 8 bases. The J call could be wrong; TRBJ2-7 is a better fit for the DNA end. Germline values: CDR1 SGHRS, CDR2 YFSETQ. CDR3 length: 15 amino acids. The CDR3 is CASSLAGTGVYEQYF. In DNA form, the CDR3 reads TGCGCCAGCAGCTTGGCCGGGACAGGTGTTTACGAGCAGTACTTC.

In its sample, this clone was seen once. This chain joins TRBV4-2 and TRBJ2-5, with 9 bases lining up with TRBD1. CDR3 size: 16 residues. The V gene end was trimmed by 2 bases and the J gene end by 2 bases; junction bases not matched to a gene: 6. Germline lookup yields CDR1 LGHNA and CDR2 YNFKEQ. As DNA, the CDR3 is TGTGCCAGCAGCCAAACCCCGGGACAGGGTCAAGAGACCCAGTACTTC. Protein product: CASSQTPGQGQETQYF.

The rearrangement joins TRBV7-2 to TRBJ2-2, with TRBD2 matching 11 bases. This CDR3 is built from 17 residues. The ends lost 2 bases at V and 6 bases at J; junction bases unmatched: 8. Germline V gives CDR1 SGHTA, CDR2 FQGNSA. The CDR3 is CASSLSSLAGGSGELFF. As DNA, the CDR3 is TGTGCCAGCAGCTTATCTAGCCTAGCGGGAGGATCCGGGGAGCTGTTTTTT.

The rearrangement joins TRBV30 to TRBJ2-1, with D maybe TRBD2 (6 bases). This CDR3 is built from 14 residues. V was shortened by 4 bases and J by 0 bases, with 10 bases between the two germline ends. The V gene's germline CDR1 is GTSNPN and CDR2 SVGIG (reference sequence). The CDR3 sequence is CAWTGEASYNEQFF. CDR3 nucleotide sequence: TGTGCCTGGACCGGGGAGGCCTCCTACAATGAGCAGTTCTTC.

The chain uses TRBV28 and TRBJ2-7; perhaps TRBD2 as D (6 bases). CDR3 length: 15 residues. V lost 5 bases and J lost 2, with 16 bases in between. Per germline, CDR1 MDHEN and CDR2 SYDVKM. The CDR3 reads CASSMGGPSAYEQYF. The CDR3, as DNA: TGTGCCAGCAGTATGGGGGGTCCCTCCGCCTACGAGCAGTACTTC.

V and J are TRBV29-1 and TRBJ2-5; D may match TRBD1 or TRBD2 (5 bases each). CDR3 length: 14 residues. Trimming took off 8 bases at V and 5 bases at J, with 21 bases between the two ends. Germline V gene data show CDR1 as SQVTM and CDR2 as ANQGSEA. In DNA, the CDR3 is TGCAGCACGAGGAGGTTTACCGAGGGGGAGACCCAGTACTTC. This translates into CSTRRFTEGETQYF.

The chain has TRBV7-2 and TRBJ2-3; 7 bases align to TRBD1. The germline CDR1 and CDR2 sequences are SGHTA and FQGNSA. The length of the CDR3 is 15 residues. V shed 5 bases and J 0 bases; nucleotides not matched to a gene: 5. The CDR3 nucleotides are TGTGCCAGCAGCCAGACAGGGTCTAGCACAGATACGCAGTATTTT. Its translation: CASSQTGSSTDTQYF.

The gene calls are TRBV7-8 and TRBJ2-5; 9 bases fit TRBD1. J lost 5 bases, V lost 4 bases, and 5 bases had no gene match. CDR3 length equals 14 residues. CDR1 SGHVS and CDR2 FQNEAQ come from the germline V gene. The CDR3 sequence: CASSSSGTGETQYF. CDR3 coding DNA: TGTGCCAGCAGCTCCTCCGGGACAGGGGAGACCCAGTACTTC.

The chain carries TRBV6-6 and TRBJ2-1, with 9 bases fitting TRBD2. The V segment lost 6 bases and the J segment 1 base; nucleotides outside the gene matches: 1. Germline V gene sequence: CDR1 MNHNY, CDR2 SVGAGI (reference sequence). This CDR3 has 14 amino acids. CDR3 coding DNA: TGTGCCAGCAGAGCGGGAGGATCCTACAATGAGCAGTTCTTC. The encoded protein is CASRAGGSYNEQFF.

V and J are TRBV5-1 and TRBJ1-1, with unresolved D. Trimming stripped 3 bases from V and 1 base from J, with 10 bases between. Germline V gene data show CDR1 as SGHRS and CDR2 as YFSETQ. This CDR3 contains 14 residues. The CDR3 nucleotides are TGCGCCAGCAGCTCCTCCGGGTGGAACACTGAAGCTTTCTTT. Translation: CASSSSGWNTEAFF.